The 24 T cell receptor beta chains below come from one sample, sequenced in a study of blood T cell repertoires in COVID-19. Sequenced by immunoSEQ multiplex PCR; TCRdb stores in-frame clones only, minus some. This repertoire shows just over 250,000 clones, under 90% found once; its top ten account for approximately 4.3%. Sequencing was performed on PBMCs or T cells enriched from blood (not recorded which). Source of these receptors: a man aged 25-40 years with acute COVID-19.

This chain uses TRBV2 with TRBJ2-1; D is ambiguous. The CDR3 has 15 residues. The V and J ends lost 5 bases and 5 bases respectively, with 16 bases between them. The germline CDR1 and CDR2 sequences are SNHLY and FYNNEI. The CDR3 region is CASSSRSGQNNEQFF. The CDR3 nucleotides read TGTGCCAGCAGTTCGCGGAGTGGCCAAAACAATGAGCAGTTCTTC.

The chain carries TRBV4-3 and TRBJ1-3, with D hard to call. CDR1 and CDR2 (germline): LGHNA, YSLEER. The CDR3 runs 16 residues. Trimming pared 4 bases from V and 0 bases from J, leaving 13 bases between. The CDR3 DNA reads TGCGCCAGCAGCCCGTCGGGAGGGAGCTCTGGAAACACCATATATTTT. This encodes CASSPSGGSSGNTIYF.

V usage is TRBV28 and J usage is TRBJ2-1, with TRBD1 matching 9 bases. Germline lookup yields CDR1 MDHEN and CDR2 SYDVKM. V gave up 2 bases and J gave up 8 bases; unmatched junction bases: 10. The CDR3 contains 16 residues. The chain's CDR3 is CASSLGGQGSVDEQFF. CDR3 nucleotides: TGTGCCAGCAGTTTAGGGGGACAGGGTTCCGTGGATGAGCAGTTCTTC.

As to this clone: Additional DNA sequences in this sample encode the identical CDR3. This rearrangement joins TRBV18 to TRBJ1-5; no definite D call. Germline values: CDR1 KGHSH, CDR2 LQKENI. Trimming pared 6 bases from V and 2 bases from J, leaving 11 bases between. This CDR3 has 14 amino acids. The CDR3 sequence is CASSPGGGNQPQHF. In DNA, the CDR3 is TGTGCCAGCTCCCCGGGAGGAGGCAATCAGCCCCAGCATTTT. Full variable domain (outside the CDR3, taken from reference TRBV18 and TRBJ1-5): NAGVMQNPRHLVRRRGQEARLRCSPMKGHSHVYWYRQLPEEGLKFMVYLQKENIIDESGMPKERFSAEFPKEGPSILRIQQVVRGDSAAYFCASSPGGGNQPQHFGDGTRLSIL.

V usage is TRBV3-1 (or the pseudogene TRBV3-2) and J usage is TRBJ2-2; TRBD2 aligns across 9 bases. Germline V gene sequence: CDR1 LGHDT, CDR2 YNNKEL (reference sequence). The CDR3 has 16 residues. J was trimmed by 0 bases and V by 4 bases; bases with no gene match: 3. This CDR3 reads CASSPASGTNTGELFF. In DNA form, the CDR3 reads TGTGCCAGCAGCCCTGCTAGCGGGACGAACACCGGGGAGCTGTTTTTT.

Here the CDR3 reads CATSGLAGVHEQFF. The CDR3 region has the DNA TGTGCCACCAGCGGACTAGCGGGAGTTCATGAGCAGTTCTTC. This rearrangement joins TRBV24-1 to TRBJ2-1, with 13 bases aligning to TRBD2. V lost 7 bases, J lost 8 bases, and 4 bases stayed unmatched. Germline loops: CDR1 KGHDR, CDR2 SFDVKD. This CDR3 comprises 14 residues.

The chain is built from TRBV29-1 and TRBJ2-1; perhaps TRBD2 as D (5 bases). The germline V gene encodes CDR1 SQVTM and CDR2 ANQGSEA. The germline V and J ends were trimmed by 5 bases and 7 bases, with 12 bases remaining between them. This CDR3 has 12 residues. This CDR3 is CSVLASWNEQFF. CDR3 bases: TGCAGCGTTTTAGCTAGCTGGAATGAGCAGTTCTTC.

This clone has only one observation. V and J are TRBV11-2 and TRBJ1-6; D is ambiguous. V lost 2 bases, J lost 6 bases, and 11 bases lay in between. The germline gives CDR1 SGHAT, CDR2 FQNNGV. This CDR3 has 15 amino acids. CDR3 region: CASSLREQSNSPLHF. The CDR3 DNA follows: TGTGCCAGCAGCTTACGGGAACAAAGTAATTCACCCCTCCACTTT. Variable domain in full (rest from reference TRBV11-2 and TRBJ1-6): EAGVAQSPRYKIIEKRQSVAFWCNPISGHATLYWYQQILGQGPKLLIQFQNNGVVDDSQLPKDRFSAERLKGVDSTLKIQPAKLEDSAVYLCASSLREQSNSPLHFGNGTRLTVT.

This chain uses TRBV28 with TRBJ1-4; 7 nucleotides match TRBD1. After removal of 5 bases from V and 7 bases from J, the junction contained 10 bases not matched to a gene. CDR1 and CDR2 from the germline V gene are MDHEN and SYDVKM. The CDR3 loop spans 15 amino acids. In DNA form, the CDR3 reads TGTGCCAGCAGTACGGACAGGCATGGCGTTGAAAAACTGTTTTTT. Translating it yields CASSTDRHGVEKLFF.

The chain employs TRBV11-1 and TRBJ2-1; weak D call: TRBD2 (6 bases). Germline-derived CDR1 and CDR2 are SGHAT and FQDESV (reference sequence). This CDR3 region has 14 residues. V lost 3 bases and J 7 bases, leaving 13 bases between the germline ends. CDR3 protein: CASSLELALNEQFF. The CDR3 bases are TGTGCCAGCAGCTTGGAGCTAGCGCTTAATGAGCAGTTCTTC.

CDR3 DNA sequence: TGTGCCAGCAGCCCTGGACAGGGCTTCTACGAGCAGTACGTC. The encoded protein is CASSPGQGFYEQYV. The chain couples TRBV28 to TRBJ2-7; 8 nucleotides line up with TRBD1. Germline V gene sequence: CDR1 MDHEN, CDR2 SYDVKM. After removal of 6 bases from V and 3 bases from J, the junction contained 7 bases not matched to a gene. The CDR3 is 14 amino acids.

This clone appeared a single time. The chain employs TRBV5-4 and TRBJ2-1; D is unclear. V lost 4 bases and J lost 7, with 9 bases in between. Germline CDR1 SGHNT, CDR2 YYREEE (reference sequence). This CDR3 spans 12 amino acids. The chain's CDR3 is CASSTTANEQFF. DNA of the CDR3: TGTGCCAGCAGCACTACTGCAAATGAGCAGTTCTTC.

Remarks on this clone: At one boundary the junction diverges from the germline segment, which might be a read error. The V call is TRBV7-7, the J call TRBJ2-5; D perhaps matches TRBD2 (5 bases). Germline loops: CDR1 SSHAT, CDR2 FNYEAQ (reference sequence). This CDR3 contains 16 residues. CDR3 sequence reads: CASSWPIAGNQETQYF. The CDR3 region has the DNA TGTGCTAGCAGCTGGCCCATCGCGGGTAACCAAGAGACCCAGTACTTC. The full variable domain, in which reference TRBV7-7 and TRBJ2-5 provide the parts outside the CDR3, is GAGVSQSPRYKVTKRGQDVTLRCDPISSHATLYWYQQALGQGPEFLTYFNYEAQPDKSGLPSDRFSAERPEGSISTLTIQRTEQRDSAMYRCASSWPIAGNQETQYFGPGTRLLVL.

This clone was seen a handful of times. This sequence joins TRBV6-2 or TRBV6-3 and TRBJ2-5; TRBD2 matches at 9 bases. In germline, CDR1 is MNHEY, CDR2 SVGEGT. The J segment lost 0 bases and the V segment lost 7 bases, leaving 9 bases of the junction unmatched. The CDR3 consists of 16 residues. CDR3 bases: TGTGCCAGCACCCCAGTGGCTAGCGGGAACCAAGAGACCCAGTACTTC. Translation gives CASTPVASGNQETQYF.

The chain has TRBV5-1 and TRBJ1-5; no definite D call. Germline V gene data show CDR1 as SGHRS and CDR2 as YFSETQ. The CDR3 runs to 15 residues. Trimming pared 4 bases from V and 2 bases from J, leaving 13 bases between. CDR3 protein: CASSREANGNQPQHF. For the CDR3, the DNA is TGCGCCAGCAGCCGAGAGGCGAACGGCAATCAGCCCCAGCATTTT.

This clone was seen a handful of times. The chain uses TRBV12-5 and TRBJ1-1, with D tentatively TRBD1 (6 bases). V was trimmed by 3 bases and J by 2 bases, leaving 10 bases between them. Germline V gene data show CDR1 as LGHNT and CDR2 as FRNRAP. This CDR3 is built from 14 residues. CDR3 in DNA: TGTGCTAGTGGTTTCGACAGGAGCAACACTGAAGCTTTCTTT. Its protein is CASGFDRSNTEAFF.

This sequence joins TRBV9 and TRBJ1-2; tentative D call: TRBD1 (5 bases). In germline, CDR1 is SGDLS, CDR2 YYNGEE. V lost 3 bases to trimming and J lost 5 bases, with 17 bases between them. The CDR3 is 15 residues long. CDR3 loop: CASSGGEGLPYGYTF. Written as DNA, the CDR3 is TGTGCCAGCAGCGGCGGGGAGGGACTACCGTATGGCTACACCTTC.

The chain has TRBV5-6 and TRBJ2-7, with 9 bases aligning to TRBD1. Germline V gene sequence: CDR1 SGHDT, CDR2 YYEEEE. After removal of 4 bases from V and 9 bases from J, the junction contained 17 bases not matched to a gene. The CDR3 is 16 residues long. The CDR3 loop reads CASSSHFGTGSIGQYV. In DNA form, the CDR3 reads TGTGCCAGCAGCAGTCATTTCGGGACAGGGAGTATAGGGCAGTACGTC.

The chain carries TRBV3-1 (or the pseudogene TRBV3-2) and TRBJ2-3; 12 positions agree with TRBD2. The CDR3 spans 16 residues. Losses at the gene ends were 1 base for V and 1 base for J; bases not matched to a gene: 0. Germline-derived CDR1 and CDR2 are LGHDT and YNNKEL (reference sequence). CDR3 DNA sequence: TGTGCCAGCAGCCAAGGACTAGCGGGAGGCACAGATACGCAGTATTTT. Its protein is CASSQGLAGGTDTQYF.

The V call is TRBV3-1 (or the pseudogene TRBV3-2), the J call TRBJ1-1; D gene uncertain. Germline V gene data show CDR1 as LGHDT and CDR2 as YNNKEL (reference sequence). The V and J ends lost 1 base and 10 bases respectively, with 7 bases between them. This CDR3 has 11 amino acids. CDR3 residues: CASSQAEGAFF. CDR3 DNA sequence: TGTGCCAGCAGCCAAGCGGAGGGAGCTTTCTTT.

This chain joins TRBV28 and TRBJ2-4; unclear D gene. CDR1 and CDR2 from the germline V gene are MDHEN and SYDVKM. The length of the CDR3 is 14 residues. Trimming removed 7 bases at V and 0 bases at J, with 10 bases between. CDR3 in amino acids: CASTTSLAKNIQYF. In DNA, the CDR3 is TGTGCCAGCACGACTTCCCTAGCCAAAAACATTCAGTACTTC.

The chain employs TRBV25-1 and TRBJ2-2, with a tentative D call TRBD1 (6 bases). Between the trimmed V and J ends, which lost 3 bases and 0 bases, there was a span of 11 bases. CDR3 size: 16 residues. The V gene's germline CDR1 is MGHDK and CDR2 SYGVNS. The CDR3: CASSDRTDPNTGELFF. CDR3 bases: TGTGCCAGCAGTGACAGGACAGACCCGAACACCGGGGAGCTGTTTTTT. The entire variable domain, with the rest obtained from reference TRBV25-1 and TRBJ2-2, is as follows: EADIYQTPRYLVIGTGKKITLECSQTMGHDKMYWYQQDPGMELHLIHYSYGVNSTEKGDLSSESTVSRIRTEHFPLTLESARPSHTSQYLCASSDRTDPNTGELFFGEGSRLTVL.

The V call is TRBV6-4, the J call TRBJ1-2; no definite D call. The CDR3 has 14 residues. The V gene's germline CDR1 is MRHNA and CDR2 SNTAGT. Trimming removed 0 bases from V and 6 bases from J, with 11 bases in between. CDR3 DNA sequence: TGTGCCAGCAGTGACTCAGGTGACTACCATGGCTACACCTTC. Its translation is CASSDSGDYHGYTF.

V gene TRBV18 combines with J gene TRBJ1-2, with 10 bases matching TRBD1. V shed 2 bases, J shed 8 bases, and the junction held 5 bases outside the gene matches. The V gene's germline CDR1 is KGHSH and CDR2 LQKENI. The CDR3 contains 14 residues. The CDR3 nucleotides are TGTGCCAGCTCACCAGGAGGGACAGGGGTCGGCTACACCTTC. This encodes CASSPGGTGVGYTF.